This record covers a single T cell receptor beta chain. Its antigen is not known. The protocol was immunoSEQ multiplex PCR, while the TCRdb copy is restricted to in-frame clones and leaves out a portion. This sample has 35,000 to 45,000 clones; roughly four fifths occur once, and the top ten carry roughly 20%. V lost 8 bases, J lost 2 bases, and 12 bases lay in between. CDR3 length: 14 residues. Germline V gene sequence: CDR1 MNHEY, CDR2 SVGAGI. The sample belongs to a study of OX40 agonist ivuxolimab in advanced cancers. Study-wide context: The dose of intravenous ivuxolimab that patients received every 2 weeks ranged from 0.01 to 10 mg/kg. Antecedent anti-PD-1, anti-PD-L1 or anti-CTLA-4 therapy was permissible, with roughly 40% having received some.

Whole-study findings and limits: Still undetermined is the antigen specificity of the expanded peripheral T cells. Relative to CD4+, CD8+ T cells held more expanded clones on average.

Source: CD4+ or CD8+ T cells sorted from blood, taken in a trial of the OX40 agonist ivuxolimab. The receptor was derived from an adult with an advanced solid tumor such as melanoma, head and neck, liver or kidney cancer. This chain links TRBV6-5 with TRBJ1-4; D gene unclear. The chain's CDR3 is CASSSHPTNEKLFF. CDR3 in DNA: TGTGCCAGCTCCTCCCACCCTACTAATGAAAAACTGTTTTTT.